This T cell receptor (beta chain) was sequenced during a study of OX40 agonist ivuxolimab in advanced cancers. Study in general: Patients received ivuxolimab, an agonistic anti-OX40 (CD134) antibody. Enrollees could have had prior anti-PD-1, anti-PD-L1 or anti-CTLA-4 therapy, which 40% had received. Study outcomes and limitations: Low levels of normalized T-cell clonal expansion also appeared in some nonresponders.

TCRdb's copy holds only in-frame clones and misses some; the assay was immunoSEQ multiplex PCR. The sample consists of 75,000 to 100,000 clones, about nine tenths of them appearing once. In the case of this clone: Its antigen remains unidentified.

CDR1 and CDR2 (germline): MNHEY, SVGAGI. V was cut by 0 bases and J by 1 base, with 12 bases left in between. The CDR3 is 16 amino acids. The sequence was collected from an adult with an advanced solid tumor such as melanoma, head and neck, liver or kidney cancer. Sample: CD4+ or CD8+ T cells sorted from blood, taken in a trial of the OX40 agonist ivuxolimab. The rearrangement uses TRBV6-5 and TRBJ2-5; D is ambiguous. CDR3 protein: CASSYSAASSQETQYF. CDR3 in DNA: TGTGCCAGCAGTTACTCGGCGGCCTCGTCCCAAGAGACCCAGTACTTC.